Below, 7 T cell receptor beta chains from the same sample are listed, as sequenced in a study of response to subunit inactivated influenza vaccine. MiXCR was run by TCRdb on the RT-PCR reads, yielding one entry per CDR3 protein. The sample records a few hundred thousand distinct CDR3 sequences, around 15% being singletons. The specimen was PBMCs from blood, collected about 11 days after vaccination. These receptors all come from a man aged 45 to 65 who received an inactivated influenza vaccine.

This clonotype has a handful of counts. This chain links TRBV7-2 with TRBJ2-7; perhaps TRBD2 as D (5 bases). V dropped 5 bases and J dropped 3 bases, with 17 bases sitting between them. The CDR3 has 15 residues. Germline loops: CDR1 SGHTA, CDR2 FQGNSA. This CDR3 is CASSPLAGLIYEQYF. For the CDR3, the DNA is TGTGCCAGCAGCCCTTTGGCGGGCTTAATCTACGAGCAGTACTTC.

V usage is TRBV18 and J usage is TRBJ2-7; D is possibly TRBD1 or TRBD2 (5 bases each). CDR1 is KGHSH and CDR2 is LQKENI in the germline V gene. V was clipped by 6 bases and J by 6 bases, with 15 bases between them. The length of the CDR3 is 13 residues. The CDR3 sequence is CASSGDLTGEQYF. The CDR3 bases are TGTGCCAGCTCCGGGGACCTGACGGGCGAGCAGTACTTC. Complete variable domain (other parts from reference TRBV18 and TRBJ2-7): NAGVMQNPRHLVRRRGQEARLRCSPMKGHSHVYWYRQLPEEGLKFMVYLQKENIIDESGMPKERFSAEFPKEGPSILRIQQVVRGDSAAYFCASSGDLTGEQYFGPGTRLTVT.

The table lists this clonotype with many counts. The genes are TRBV10-3 and TRBJ2-1, with 10 bases matching TRBD1. CDR1 ENHRY and CDR2 SYGVKD come from the germline V gene. The V gene end was trimmed by 6 bases and the J gene end by 0 bases; junction bases not matched to a gene: 2. The CDR3 is 15 residues long. The CDR3 sequence: CAIRTGGSSYNEQFF. The CDR3 DNA is TGTGCCATCAGGACAGGGGGCAGCTCCTACAATGAGCAGTTCTTC.

This rearrangement joins TRBV30 to TRBJ2-7, with unresolved D. The length of the CDR3 is 14 residues. The V end was cut by 0 bases, the J end by 2 bases, with 11 bases between. CDR1 is GTSNPN and CDR2 is SVGIG in the germline V gene (reference sequence). The CDR3 spells CAWSVKQKPYEQYF. In DNA form, the CDR3 reads TGTGCCTGGAGTGTAAAACAGAAACCCTACGAGCAGTACTTC. Filled out from reference TRBV30 and TRBJ2-7, the complete variable domain reads SQTIHQWPATLVQPVGSPLSLECTVEGTSNPNLYWYRQAAGRGLQLLFYSVGIGQISSEVPQNLSASRPQDRQFILSSKKLLLSDSGFYLCAWSVKQKPYEQYFGPGTRLTVT.

The chain links TRBV11-1 to TRBJ1-3; TRBD1 matches at 9 bases. The CDR3 totals 19 residues. V gave up 3 bases and J gave up 4 bases; unmatched junction bases: 16. Germline V CDR1 and CDR2: SGHAT, FQDESV (reference sequence). In DNA, the CDR3 is TGTGCCAGCAGCTTGGGACAGGGACATATTGGAGCGGGCGGAAACACCATATATTTT. Protein product: CASSLGQGHIGAGGNTIYF.

The chain is built from TRBV12-3 or TRBV12-4 and TRBJ2-5; 8 bases map to TRBD1. Trimming took 6 bases from V and 7 from J; bases not matched to a gene: 7. The CDR3 spans 13 residues. The CDR3 region is CASREQGAGTQYF. The CDR3 nucleotides are TGTGCCAGCAGGGAGCAGGGGGCTGGGACCCAGTACTTC.

This clonotype was recorded a few times. The V and J genes are TRBV7-9 and TRBJ2-3; possible D gene TRBD2, 5 bases. Trimming removed 5 bases from V and 0 bases from J, with 12 bases in between. Germline CDR1 reads SEHNR; CDR2 reads FQNEAQ (reference sequence). This CDR3 is 15 amino acids long. CDR3 in amino acids: CASSRSGSSTDTQYF. Here the CDR3 DNA reads TGTGCCAGCAGCCGAAGCGGTAGCAGCACAGATACGCAGTATTTT.